The subject of this entry is one T cell receptor beta chain. Its specificity is unknown. The sample belongs to a study of beta chain features in type 1 diabetes. As for the study in general: There were some 110 million sorted cells examined across all samples. General study results and limits: In all four CD4+ subsets, TCRB CDR3 length was significantly, moderately reduced in type 1 diabetes.

Losses at the gene ends were 4 bases for V and 0 bases for J; bases not matched to a gene: 7. The CDR3 length is 16 residues. Germline-derived CDR1 and CDR2 are SGDLS and YYNGEE. The isolated RNA, all of it, was reverse transcribed, so expressed TCRB transcripts were what got sequenced. Method: immunoSEQ multiplex PCR; TCRdb's copy keeps in-frame clones and lacks some. Of over 25,000 clones listed, 45% to 65% are singletons. Via CD45RO/CCR7/CD25/CD127/CD95/CD27, cells of the CD4+ naive, central memory, regulatory and stem cell-like memory subsets were sorted. This receptor was identified in a woman younger than 30 with type 1 diabetes. Material for sequencing was Tregs from blood. The rearrangement links TRBV9 to TRBJ2-3; 8 bases fit TRBD2. The CDR3 loop reads CASSWGASGSTDTQYF. The CDR3 DNA reads as TGTGCCAGCAGCTGGGGGGCTAGCGGGAGCACAGATACGCAGTATTTT.